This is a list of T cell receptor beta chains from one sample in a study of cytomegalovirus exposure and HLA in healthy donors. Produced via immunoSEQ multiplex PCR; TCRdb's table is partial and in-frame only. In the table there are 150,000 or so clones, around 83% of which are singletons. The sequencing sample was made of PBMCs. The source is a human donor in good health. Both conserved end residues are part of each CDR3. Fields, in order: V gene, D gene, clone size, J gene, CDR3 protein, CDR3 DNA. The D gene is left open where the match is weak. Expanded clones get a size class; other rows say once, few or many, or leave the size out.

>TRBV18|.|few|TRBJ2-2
CASSFRVPGSANTGELFF
TGTGCCAGCTCATTCCGAGTTCCAGGATCAGCGAACACCGGGGAGCTGTTTTTT
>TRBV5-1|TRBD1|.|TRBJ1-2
CASSLSGQVFNYGYTF
TGCGCCAGCAGCTTATCCGGACAGGTTTTTAACTATGGCTACACCTTC
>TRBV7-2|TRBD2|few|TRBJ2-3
CASSLVGTSSGDTQYF
TGTGCCAGCAGCTTAGTGGGGACTAGCTCCGGAGATACGCAGTATTTT
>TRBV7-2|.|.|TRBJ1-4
CASSLAYATGRRNEKLFF
TGTGCCAGCAGCTTAGCTTATGCGACAGGCAGGAGGAATGAAAAACTGTTTTTT
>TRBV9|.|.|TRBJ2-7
CASSVGDNEQYF
TGTGCCAGCAGCGTAGGGGACAACGAGCAGTACTTC
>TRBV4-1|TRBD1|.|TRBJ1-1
CASSKRVSGTANTEAFF
TGCGCCAGCAGCAAAAGAGTTTCCGGGACAGCGAACACTGAAGCTTTCTTT
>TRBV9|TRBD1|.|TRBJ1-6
CASSVGQGNSPLHF
TGTGCCAGCAGCGTGGGACAGGGGAATTCACCCCTCCACTTT
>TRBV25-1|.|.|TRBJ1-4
CASSAGSVGEKLFF
TGTGCCAGCAGTGCGGGATCTGTGGGCGAAAAACTGTTTTTT
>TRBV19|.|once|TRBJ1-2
CASSTKGLGYTF
TGTGCCAGTAGTACGAAGGGACTTGGCTACACCTTC
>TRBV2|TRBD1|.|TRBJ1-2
CASRQPGQGVDYGYTF
TGTGCCAGCAGACAGCCGGGACAGGGGGTCGACTATGGCTACACCTTC
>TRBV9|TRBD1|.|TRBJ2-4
CASSPDRGLQYF
TGTGCCAGCAGCCCAGACAGGGGGCTTCAGTACTTC
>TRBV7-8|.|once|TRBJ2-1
CASSFGMGNEQFF
TGTGCCAGCAGCTTCGGGATGGGCAATGAGCAGTTCTTC
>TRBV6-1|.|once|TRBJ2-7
CASTPRGTGEQYF
TGTGCCAGCACCCCCCGGGGGACGGGCGAGCAGTACTTC
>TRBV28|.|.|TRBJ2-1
CASSRDSNSEQFF
TGTGCCAGCAGTCGGGACTCGAACAGTGAGCAGTTCTTC
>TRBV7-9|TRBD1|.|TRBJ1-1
CASSGQGTEAFF
TGTGCCAGCAGCGGACAGGGCACTGAAGCTTTCTTT
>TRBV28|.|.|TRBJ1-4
CASSYPTDEKLFF
TGTGCCAGCAGTTACCCCACGGATGAAAAACTGTTTTTT
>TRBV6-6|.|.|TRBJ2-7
CASSKGIRPYEQYF
TGTGCCAGCAGCAAGGGGATCCGCCCCTACGAGCAGTACTTC
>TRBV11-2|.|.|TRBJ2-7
CASSSPQGPGEQYF
TGTGCCAGCAGCTCCCCCCAGGGGCCGGGGGAGCAGTACTTC
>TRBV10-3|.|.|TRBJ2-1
CAISESRIGRLEQFF
TGTGCCATCAGTGAGTCGAGGATTGGGAGACTGGAGCAGTTCTTC
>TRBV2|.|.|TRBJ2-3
CASSVGGKGTDTQYF
TGTGCCAGCAGTGTGGGGGGAAAAGGGACAGATACGCAGTATTTT
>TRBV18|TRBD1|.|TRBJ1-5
CASSPQGQGQPQHF
TGTGCCAGCTCACCCCAAGGACAGGGCCAGCCCCAGCATTTT
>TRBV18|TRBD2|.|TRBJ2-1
CASSPLILAGGGDEQFF
TGTGCCAGCTCACCACTCATCCTAGCGGGAGGTGGCGATGAGCAGTTCTTC
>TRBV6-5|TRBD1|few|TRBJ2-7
CASSYRTGSEQYF
TGTGCCAGCAGTTACCGGACAGGGTCCGAGCAGTACTTC
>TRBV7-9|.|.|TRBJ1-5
CASSLSLPAGNQPQHF
TGTGCCAGCAGCTTGTCCTTGCCCGCGGGAAATCAGCCCCAGCATTTT
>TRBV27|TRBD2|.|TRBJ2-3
CASTGSTSGSKDTQYF
TGTGCCAGCACGGGATCGACTAGCGGGAGCAAAGATACGCAGTATTTT
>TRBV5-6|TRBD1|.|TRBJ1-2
CASSFGQGGGYTF
TGTGCCAGCAGCTTCGGACAGGGTGGTGGCTACACCTTC
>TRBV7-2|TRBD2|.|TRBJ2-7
CASSLEISGTREQYF
TGTGCCAGCAGCTTAGAGATTAGCGGGACTCGAGAGCAGTACTTC
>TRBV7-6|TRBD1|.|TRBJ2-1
CASSFGGQGGLNEQFF
TGTGCCAGCAGCTTTGGGGGACAGGGGGGGCTCAATGAGCAGTTCTTC